The 13 T cell receptor beta chains in this list originate from one sample, sequenced in a study of cytomegalovirus exposure and HLA in healthy donors. PCR employed 60 Vbeta and 13 Jbeta primers. Sequenced by immunoSEQ multiplex PCR; TCRdb stores in-frame clones only, minus some. This sample yields some 180,000 clones, of which around four fifths are seen a single time; over 1.1% belongs to the top ten. The sample was PBMCs. These receptors all stem from a young man in good health and CMV-seronegative.

The rearrangement uses TRBV2 and TRBJ2-3; D remains ambiguous. Germline-derived CDR1 and CDR2 are SNHLY and FYNNEI. The CDR3 runs 14 residues. Trimming took off 5 bases at V and 2 bases at J, with 11 bases between the two ends. Here the CDR3 reads CASSYGQSTDTQYF. CDR3 in DNA: TGTGCCAGCAGTTATGGGCAGTCCACAGATACGCAGTATTTT.

The J gene is TRBJ2-3, the V gene TRBV7-2; a possible D gene is TRBD1 (6 bases). The CDR3 length is 15 residues. The V and J ends lost 5 bases and 0 bases respectively, with 12 bases between them. Germline CDR1 reads SGHTA; CDR2 reads FQGNSA. CDR3 amino acids: CASSPGHLSTDTQYF. The CDR3 DNA reads TGTGCCAGCAGCCCGGGACACCTTAGCACAGATACGCAGTATTTT.

This sequence joins TRBV5-6 and TRBJ1-2; 7 bases fit TRBD1. The CDR3 consists of 14 residues. Germline V gene data show CDR1 as SGHDT and CDR2 as YYEEEE. V was pared by 4 bases and J by 3 bases, with 6 bases of the junction left unmatched. DNA for the CDR3: TGTGCCAGCAGCCGAGGGGGCCGGGACTATGGCTACACCTTC. It codes for CASSRGGRDYGYTF.

The chain joins TRBV9 to TRBJ2-1, with D unclear. The CDR3 is 16 amino acids. The V and J ends lost 0 bases and 0 bases respectively, with 10 bases between them. Germline V gene sequence: CDR1 SGDLS, CDR2 YYNGEE. The CDR3 DNA is TGTGCCAGCAGCGTAGTAGTGGTGAGCTCCTACAATGAGCAGTTCTTC. Encoded protein: CASSVVVVSSYNEQFF. The full variable domain, rest sourced from reference TRBV9 and TRBJ2-1, is DSGVTQTPKHLITATGQRVTLRCSPRSGDLSVYWYQQSLDQGLQFLIQYYNGEERAKGNILERFSAQQFPDLHSELNLSSLELGDSALYFCASSVVVVSSYNEQFFGPGTRLTVL.

The chain couples TRBV6-5 to TRBJ1-1; D uncertain. Per the germline V gene, CDR1 is MNHEY and CDR2 is SVGAGI. Trimming cost V 0 bases and J 8 bases, with 13 bases left between them. The CDR3 is 14 residues long. Here the CDR3 reads CASSYSRDSKEAFF. CDR3 nucleotides: TGTGCCAGCAGTTACTCCCGGGATAGCAAAGAAGCTTTCTTT.

The chain joins TRBV9 to TRBJ1-2; D gene uncertain. The CDR3 sequence is 12 residues long. Per the germline V gene, CDR1 is SGDLS and CDR2 is YYNGEE. V was clipped by 4 bases and J by 7 bases, with 11 bases between them. The CDR3 protein is CASSPVGGGYTF. CDR3 in DNA: TGTGCCAGCAGCCCGGTTGGTGGTGGCTACACCTTC.

The chain has TRBV4-3 and TRBJ1-2; 9 nucleotides agree with TRBD1. V trimming: 1 base; J trimming: 4 bases; junction bases outside the gene matches: 1. The CDR3 is made up of 14 amino acids. The germline CDR1 and CDR2 sequences are LGHNA and YSLEER. The CDR3 DNA reads as TGCGCCAGCAGCCAAGCGGGACAGGGCTATGGCTACACCTTC. Translated: CASSQAGQGYGYTF.

The chain has TRBV19 and TRBJ1-2, with D tentatively TRBD1 (5 bases). Germline lookup yields CDR1 LNHDA and CDR2 SQIVND (reference sequence). V lost 6 bases and J 6 bases, leaving 17 bases between the germline ends. The CDR3 covers 14 residues. The CDR3 protein is CASRLSGQGDGYTF. The CDR3 nucleotides read TGTGCCAGTAGACTCTCCGGGCAGGGCGATGGCTACACCTTC.

This chain uses TRBV2 with TRBJ1-5; 8 bases map to TRBD1. CDR3 length: 14 residues. With 2 bases clipped from V and 7 bases from J, the junction kept 4 bases outside the gene matches. Per germline, CDR1 SNHLY and CDR2 FYNNEI. CDR3 amino acids: CASSERQGYQPQHF. CDR3 coding DNA: TGTGCCAGCAGTGAAAGACAGGGGTACCAGCCCCAGCATTTT. The full variable domain, with the rest looked up from reference TRBV2 and TRBJ1-5, is EPEVTQTPSHQVTQMGQEVILRCVPISNHLYFYWYRQILGQKVEFLVSFYNNEISEKSEIFDDQFSVERPDGSNFTLKIRSTKLEDSAMYFCASSERQGYQPQHFGDGTRLSIL.

This chain connects TRBV7-2 to TRBJ1-3; D is possibly TRBD1 (5 bases). Trimming took 6 bases from V and 4 from J, leaving 19 bases between them. This CDR3 spans 16 amino acids. The germline CDR1 and CDR2 sequences are SGHTA and FQGNSA. The CDR3 reads CASRAPGTGGGNTIYF. For the CDR3, the DNA is TGTGCCAGCAGGGCCCCCGGGACTGGGGGAGGAAACACCATATATTTT.

This chain connects TRBV4-1 to TRBJ2-5; D remains unclear. Germline V gene lookup returns CDR1 MGHRA and CDR2 YSYEKL. The CDR3 sequence is 15 residues long. V was trimmed by 1 base and J by 0 bases, leaving 9 bases between them. CDR3: CASSQGGIHQETQYF. CDR3 in DNA: TGCGCCAGCAGCCAAGGCGGAATACACCAAGAGACCCAGTACTTC.

V and J are TRBV5-4 and TRBJ1-6, with TRBD1 matching over 8 bases. The ends lost 0 bases at V and 4 bases at J; junction bases unmatched: 3. This CDR3 has 16 residues. Germline V CDR1 and CDR2: SGHNT, YYREEE (reference sequence). For the CDR3, the DNA is TGTGCCAGCAGCTTGGGTAGGACAGGGTATAATTCACCCCTCCACTTT. This encodes CASSLGRTGYNSPLHF.

The chain employs TRBV4-3 and TRBJ1-1; tentatively, D is TRBD1 (6 bases). Trimming left V 4 bases short and J 2 bases short, with 14 bases between. CDR3 length: 15 residues. Germline V gene sequence: CDR1 LGHNA, CDR2 YSLEER. The CDR3 DNA follows: TGCGCCAGCAGCCCCCTAGGGGGGGCCAACACTGAAGCTTTCTTT. The encoded protein is CASSPLGGANTEAFF.